The 10 T cell receptor beta chains below were found in one sample sequenced in a study of cytomegalovirus exposure and HLA in healthy donors. Primers included in the PCR were 60 Vbeta and 13 Jbeta primers. Profiled with immunoSEQ multiplex PCR; TCRdb holds only in-frame clones, not every one. The sample consists of 200,000 to 300,000 clones, roughly 86% of them appearing once. What was sequenced was PBMCs. The receptors were gathered from a woman in her 40s in good health and CMV-seropositive.

The rearrangement uses TRBV30 and TRBJ2-5; TRBD2 is a possible D gene (5 bases). Germline V gene sequence: CDR1 GTSNPN, CDR2 SVGIG (reference sequence). This CDR3 has 16 residues. V dropped 0 bases and J dropped 3 bases, with 17 bases sitting between them. The CDR3 DNA follows: TGTGCCTGGAGTGTACTAGTTTCCTTCGGTAAAGAGACCCAGTACTTC. As protein: CAWSVLVSFGKETQYF.

This clone was recorded once. The V call is TRBV27, the J call TRBJ2-1, with TRBD2 matching 9 bases. Germline values: CDR1 MNHEY, CDR2 SMNVEV (reference sequence). Germline trimming cut 6 bases from V and 3 bases from J; bases unmatched to any gene: 12. CDR3 length: 17 amino acids. The CDR3 DNA sequence: TGTGCCAGCAGGAGAGGCGGGAGGGCCCTCGGCTACAATGAGCAGTTCTTC. Translating gives CASRRGGRALGYNEQFF.

This chain links TRBV2 with TRBJ2-3, with 7 bases identical to TRBD2. The V segment lost 1 base and the J segment 4 bases; nucleotides outside the gene matches: 14. Germline lookup yields CDR1 SNHLY and CDR2 FYNNEI. This CDR3 comprises 18 residues. The chain's CDR3 is CASSEVASGSPPPDTQYF. The CDR3 DNA is TGTGCCAGCAGTGAAGTTGCTAGCGGTAGCCCACCCCCAGATACGCAGTATTTT.

The chain couples TRBV2 to TRBJ1-6, with TRBD1 identical over 7 bases. J was trimmed by 3 bases and V by 6 bases; bases with no gene match: 8. CDR3 length: 16 residues. Germline V CDR1 and CDR2: SNHLY, FYNNEI. CDR3 amino acids: CASSTGTANYNSPLHF. The CDR3, as DNA: TGTGCCAGCAGCACCGGGACAGCTAACTATAATTCACCCCTCCACTTT. The full variable domain, in which reference TRBV2 and TRBJ1-6 provide the parts outside the CDR3, is EPEVTQTPSHQVTQMGQEVILRCVPISNHLYFYWYRQILGQKVEFLVSFYNNEISEKSEIFDDQFSVERPDGSNFTLKIRSTKLEDSAMYFCASSTGTANYNSPLHFGNGTRLTVT.

The chain combines TRBV19 with TRBJ1-5; D perhaps matches TRBD1 (6 bases). The germline V gene encodes CDR1 LNHDA and CDR2 SQIVND (reference sequence). The CDR3 is 14 residues long. Trimming stripped 0 bases from V and 9 bases from J, with 12 bases between. CDR3 sequence reads: CASSIDRGSGPQHF. The CDR3 DNA is TGTGCCAGTAGTATAGACAGGGGATCCGGGCCCCAGCATTTT.

A note on this clone: Sequence at one end of the junction differs from germline and may be a read error. The chain carries TRBV7-7 and TRBJ2-3; D remains unclear. Germline assignment: CDR1 SSHAT and CDR2 FNYEAQ (reference sequence). The CDR3 totals 12 residues. CDR3 nucleotides: TGTGCTAGCAGCCCCGACTCCTATACGCAGTATTTT. Amino acids: CASSPDSYTQYF.

The chain couples TRBV7-9 to TRBJ2-7; 14 bases are shared with TRBD2. The CDR3 runs 15 residues. Germline-derived CDR1 and CDR2 are SEHNR and FQNEAQ (reference sequence). After removal of 4 bases from V and 5 bases from J, the junction contained 4 bases not matched to a gene. CDR3: CASSSGLAGVNEQYF. The CDR3 DNA reads TGTGCCAGCAGCTCGGGACTAGCGGGAGTAAACGAGCAGTACTTC.

The CDR3 here is CASSQDSPGNSPLHF. In DNA form, the CDR3 reads TGCGCCAGCAGCCAAGATTCGCCGGGAAATTCACCCCTCCACTTT. The V call is TRBV4-1, the J call TRBJ1-6; D unclear. The V end lost 0 bases, the J end lost 7 bases, and 10 bases lay between the germline ends. CDR3 length: 15 amino acids. Germline V gives CDR1 MGHRA, CDR2 YSYEKL.

The chain employs TRBV18 and TRBJ1-5, with D perhaps TRBD1 (5 bases). The CDR3 totals 14 residues. From germline, CDR1 is KGHSH and CDR2 LQKENI. The ends were cut back, 4 bases at V and 5 bases at J, with 12 bases in the middle. Here the CDR3 DNA reads TGTGCCAGCTCACGGGGGGGAAGTGATCAGCCCCAGCATTTT. It is translated as CASSRGGSDQPQHF.

The V gene is TRBV7-9, the J gene TRBJ2-6, with TRBD2 as a possible D gene (5 bases). Germline CDR1 SEHNR, CDR2 FQNEAQ (reference sequence). The ends were cut back, 6 bases at V and 0 bases at J, with 18 bases in the middle. This CDR3 is 18 amino acids long. CDR3 coding DNA: TGTGCCAGCAGGGGAGACCTATACCTTTACTCTGGGGCCAACGTCCTGACTTTC. Its translation: CASRGDLYLYSGANVLTF.